This TCR beta chain was sequenced during a study of T cell repertoires in cytomegalovirus infection. Points on this clonotype: Antigen specificity is unknown.

Germline CDR1 and CDR2: GTSNPN and SVGIG (reference sequence). The CDR3 has 12 residues. Trimming took off 4 bases at V and 5 bases at J, with 8 bases between the two ends. TCRdb reprocessed the reads via MiXCR and lists one record per CDR3 protein. The sample has 250,000 to 300,000 distinct CDR3 sequences, 20% to 25% seen once. This TCR was recovered from a human donor in good health (CMV status not recorded). Some clones in this sample may be carry-over from other donors' samples. Specimen: cultured PBMCs, collected from culture after CMV antigen stimulation. The rearrangement uses TRBV30 and TRBJ1-4; TRBD1 is a possible D gene (5 bases). The DNA of the CDR3 is TGTGCCTGGATGGGGCGGAATGAAAAACTGTTTTTT. Protein product: CAWMGRNEKLFF.